The rows below give T cell receptor beta chains drawn from one sample of a study of blood T cell repertoires in COVID-19. The table came from immunoSEQ multiplex PCR; TCRdb's copy has only in-frame clones and leaves some out. The sample has approximately 30,000 clones, over 70% seen once. The source material was peripheral blood. The source of these receptors is a man between 70 and 80 years old with active COVID-19. CDR3s include the opening cysteine and the closing phenylalanine or tryptophan. D genes are given only for firm matches. A clone size is listed for some rows: how often the clone was seen (once, few, many), or a class if it is expanded.

len	v_gene	j_gene	abundance	d_gene	CDR3nt	CDR3aa
13	TRBV9	TRBJ1-1	.	.	TGTGCCAGCAGCGTAGCCCCTAAGACTGAAGCTTTCTTT	CASSVAPKTEAFF
16	TRBV27	TRBJ1-2	.	TRBD1	TGTGCCAGCAGTCCTTTGACAGGGACTTCTAACTATGGCTACACCTTC	CASSPLTGTSNYGYTF
16	TRBV6-6	TRBJ2-5	.	.	TGTGCCAGCAGTCAAGGACAGAACCTCCCAAGAGGGACCCAGTACTTC	CASSQGQNLPRGTQYF
15	TRBV5-6	TRBJ2-1	once	.	TGTGCCAGCAGCTTGGAAACAGTTTCTGGCAATGAGCAGTTCTTC	CASSLETVSGNEQFF
16	TRBV4-1	TRBJ2-1	once	.	TGCGCCAGCAGCCACACACGAGACTTAGGATACAATGAGCAGTTCTTC	CASSHTRDLGYNEQFF
13	TRBV27	TRBJ1-2	.	.	TGTGCCAGCATCGGCGGGGGAAGGTCTGGCTACACCTTC	CASIGGGRSGYTF
16	TRBV3-1/TRBV3-2	TRBJ2-3	.	TRBD1	TGTGCCAGCAGCCAATTCCGGGACAGGGGCACAGATACGCAGTATTTT	CASSQFRDRGTDTQYF
12	TRBV5-6	TRBJ2-7	few	.	TGTGCCAGCAGCTTGGCCAACTTCGAGCAGTACTTC	CASSLANFEQYF
13	TRBV14	TRBJ1-2	.	.	TGTGCCAGCAGCCCCCGGGGGGACTATGGCTACACCTTC	CASSPRGDYGYTF
16	TRBV6-5	TRBJ1-2	.	.	TGTGCCAGCAGTTACTCTTCGGGGGGGCGGACCTATGGCTACACCTTC	CASSYSSGGRTYGYTF
16	TRBV27	TRBJ1-1	.	TRBD1	TGTGCCAGCAGTTTAGGACAGGGGGGTTCGGGAACTGAAGCTTTCTTT	CASSLGQGGSGTEAFF
12	TRBV2	TRBJ1-1	.	TRBD1	TGTGCCAGCGGCAGGGGGCTCACTGAAGCTTTCTTT	CASGRGLTEAFF
17	TRBV9	TRBJ1-1	few	.	TGTGCCAGCAGCGTAGTGCCCATGGGTTCAGCGGGCACTGAAGCTTTCTTT	CASSVVPMGSAGTEAFF
15	TRBV5-1	TRBJ2-2	.	.	TGCGCCAGCAGCCGGGACTCCGCGAACACCGGGGAGCTGTTTTTT	CASSRDSANTGELFF
13	TRBV3-1/TRBV3-2	TRBJ2-7	.	TRBD1	TGTGCCAGCAGCCAAGGGACAGGGGCGGTGCAGTACTTC	CASSQGTGAVQYF
15	TRBV7-3	TRBJ2-5	.	.	TGTGCCAGCAGCTTAAGAGGTAGCGAGCAAGAGACCCAGTACTTC	CASSLRGSEQETQYF
11	TRBV20-1	TRBJ1-1	few	.	TGCAGCGGAAGGAGGAGCACTGAAGCTTTCTTT	CSGRRSTEAFF
15	TRBV28	TRBJ1-5	.	.	TGTGCCAGCAGTTTACCTACGCGGGCCGGTCAGCCCCAGCATTTT	CASSLPTRAGQPQHF
14	TRBV2	TRBJ2-7	.	TRBD1	TGTGCCAGCAGGATGACAGGGAGCTCCTACGAGCAGTACTTC	CASRMTGSSYEQYF
16	TRBV18	TRBJ1-3	few	.	TGTGCCAGCTCACCTGTCAGGGCCCCCTCTGGAAACACCATATATTTT	CASSPVRAPSGNTIYF
12	TRBV12-3/TRBV12-4	TRBJ2-7	.	.	TGTGCCAGCAGTTCACAGGGTTACGAGCAGTACTTC	CASSSQGYEQYF
15	TRBV4-1	TRBJ1-4	.	.	TGCGCCAGCAGCCACCCTCAGGGGACGGGTGAAAAACTGTTTTTT	CASSHPQGTGEKLFF
16	TRBV3-1/TRBV3-2	TRBJ2-5	once	.	TGTGCCAGCAGCCGTGGACTACAGACCCGCCAAGAGACCCAGTACTTC	CASSRGLQTRQETQYF
14	TRBV15	TRBJ2-1	.	.	TGTGCCACCAGCAGACCAGAGGGGGGGAGTGAGCAGTTCTTC	CATSRPEGGSEQFF
20	TRBV18	TRBJ2-3	.	TRBD2	TGTGCCAGCTCACCGGACCTGGGACTAGCGGGGGCCCTCAGCACAGATACGCAGTATTTT	CASSPDLGLAGALSTDTQYF
12	TRBV29-1	TRBJ1-1	.	TRBD1	TGCAGCGTCGATGACAGGGGAACCGAAGCTTTCTTT	CSVDDRGTEAFF
13	TRBV29-1	TRBJ1-2	.	TRBD1	TGCAGCGCCGAGACAGGGGGCTACTATGGCTACACCTTC	CSAETGGYYGYTF
15	TRBV7-9	TRBJ2-5	.	.	TGTGCCAGCAGCTTAGTGGGCAGTTCACAAGAGACCCAGTACTTC	CASSLVGSSQETQYF
13	TRBV30	TRBJ1-2	.	.	TGTGCCTGGAGTGTTAGGGGAGGAGGGGGCTACACCTTC	CAWSVRGGGGYTF
17	TRBV5-1	TRBJ1-4	.	.	TGCGCCAGCAGCCAGCAGGGCAGCTCAACAACTAATGAAAAACTGTTTTTT	CASSQQGSSTTNEKLFF
16	TRBV6-6	TRBJ2-7	once	.	TGTGCCAGCAGTTACTCTCACCGGGGGGCCTCCTACGAGCAGTACTTC	CASSYSHRGASYEQYF
14	TRBV13	TRBJ1-6	.	TRBD1	TGTGCCAGCAGAGGGGGCGCGAATAATTCACCCCTCCACTTT	CASRGGANNSPLHF
14	TRBV5-1	TRBJ1-3	.	TRBD1	TGCGCCAGCAGCGTTGGGACAGCTGGAAACACCATATATTTT	CASSVGTAGNTIYF
14	TRBV11-3	TRBJ2-7	.	TRBD1	TGTGCCAGCAGCTTCCGGACAGGGGTTGGGAGGCAGTACTTC	CASSFRTGVGRQYF
14	TRBV29-1	TRBJ1-1	.	.	TGCAGCGTGCAAGGAGTACAGGTAAACACTGAAGCTTTCTTT	CSVQGVQVNTEAFF
15	TRBV7-2	TRBJ2-3	once	.	TGTGCCAGCACCCAGAGGTGGGGGGGCCAAGATACGCAGTATTTT	CASTQRWGGQDTQYF
15	TRBV7-9	TRBJ2-2	.	.	TGTGCCAGCAGCAGGGACATGCTGAACACCGGGGAGCTGTTTTTT	CASSRDMLNTGELFF
12	TRBV2	TRBJ2-3	.	.	TGTGCCAGCAGGCAAGCGGGAGATACGCAGTATTTT	CASRQAGDTQYF
13	TRBV7-7	TRBJ2-5	.	.	TGTGCCAGCAGCTATGACAGGCAAGAGACCCAGTACTTC	CASSYDRQETQYF
13	TRBV27	TRBJ2-7	.	TRBD1	TGTGCCAGCAGTTTATCCGGACAGGTGAAGCAGTACTTC	CASSLSGQVKQYF
15	TRBV28	TRBJ2-7	.	TRBD2	TGTGCTAGCAGTCTACGGGCTAGCGGGGACTACGAGCAGTACTTC	CASSLRASGDYEQYF
15	TRBV6-5	TRBJ2-6	.	.	TGTGCCAGCAGTTACTCGGGGCCCGGGGCCAACGTCCTGACTTTC	CASSYSGPGANVLTF
12	TRBV9	TRBJ2-7	.	.	TGTGCCAGCAGCAAATCAGGGGGGGAGCAGTACTTC	CASSKSGGEQYF